Sequencing of this TCR beta chain was carried out in a study of blood T cells in healthy people across ages. This clonotype was recorded only once. The second PCR ran roughly 7 to 11 cycles with a sample-barcoded 5' primer and J-beta primers. TCRdb reprocessed the 5' RACE reads with MiXCR, giving one entry per CDR3 protein. The top ten clones hold roughly a quarter of a sample with about 780,000 distinct CDR3 sequences, about 62% of them seen once. The V gene's germline CDR1 is DFQATT and CDR2 SNEGSKA (reference sequence). The CDR3 sequence is 14 residues long. V was trimmed by 1 base and J by 4 bases, leaving 13 bases between them. Researchers isolated at least 7 million PBMCs per sample.

The V gene is TRBV20-1, the J gene TRBJ1-1; D uncertain. The receptor was isolated from a man aged 25 to 40 in good health. The source material was blood. The CDR3 is CSARARESSTEAFF. The CDR3 DNA reads TGCAGTGCTAGAGCCCGGGAGTCCTCCACTGAAGCTTTCTTT.